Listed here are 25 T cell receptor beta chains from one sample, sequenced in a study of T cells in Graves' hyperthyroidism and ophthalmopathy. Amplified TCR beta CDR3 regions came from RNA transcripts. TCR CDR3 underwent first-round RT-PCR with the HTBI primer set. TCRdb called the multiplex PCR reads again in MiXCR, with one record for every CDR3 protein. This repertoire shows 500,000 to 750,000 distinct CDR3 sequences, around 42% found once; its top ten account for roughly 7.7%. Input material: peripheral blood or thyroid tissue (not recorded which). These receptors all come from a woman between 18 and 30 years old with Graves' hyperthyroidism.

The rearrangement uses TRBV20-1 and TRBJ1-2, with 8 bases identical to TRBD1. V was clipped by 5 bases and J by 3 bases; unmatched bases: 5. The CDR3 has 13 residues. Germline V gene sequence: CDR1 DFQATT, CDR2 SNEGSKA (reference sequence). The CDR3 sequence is CSAVQGADYGYTF. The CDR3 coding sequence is TGCAGTGCTGTTCAGGGGGCCGACTATGGCTACACCTTC.

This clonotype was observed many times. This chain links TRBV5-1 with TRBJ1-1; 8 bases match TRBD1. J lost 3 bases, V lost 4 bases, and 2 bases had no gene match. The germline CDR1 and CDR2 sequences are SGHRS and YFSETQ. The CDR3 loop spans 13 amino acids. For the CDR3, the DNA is TGCGCCAGCAGCGGGACAGGTGACACTGAAGCTTTCTTT. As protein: CASSGTGDTEAFF.

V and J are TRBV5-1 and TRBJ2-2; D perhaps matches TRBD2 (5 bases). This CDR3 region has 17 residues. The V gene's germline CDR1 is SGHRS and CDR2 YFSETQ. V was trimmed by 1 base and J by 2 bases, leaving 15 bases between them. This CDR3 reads CASSLRGIGGNTGELFF. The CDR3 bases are TGCGCCAGCAGCTTGAGAGGGATCGGTGGAAACACCGGGGAGCTGTTTTTT.

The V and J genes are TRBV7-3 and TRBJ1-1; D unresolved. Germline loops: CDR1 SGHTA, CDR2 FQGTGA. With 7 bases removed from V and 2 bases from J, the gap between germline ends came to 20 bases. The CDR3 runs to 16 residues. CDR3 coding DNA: TGTGCCAGCACCCCCACCGACTTATTTGGAAACACTGAAGCTTTCTTT. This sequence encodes CASTPTDLFGNTEAFF.

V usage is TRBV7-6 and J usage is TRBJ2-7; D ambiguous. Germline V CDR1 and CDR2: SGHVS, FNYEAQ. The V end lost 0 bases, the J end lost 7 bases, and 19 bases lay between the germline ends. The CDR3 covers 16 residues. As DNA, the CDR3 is TGTGCCAGCAGCTTAGCGGTGCTTGGGGTGCGGAATGAGCAGTACTTC. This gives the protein CASSLAVLGVRNEQYF.

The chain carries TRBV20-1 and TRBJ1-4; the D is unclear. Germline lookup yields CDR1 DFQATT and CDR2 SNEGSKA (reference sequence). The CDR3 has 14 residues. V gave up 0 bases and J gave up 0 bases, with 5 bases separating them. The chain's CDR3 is CSARDGATNEKLFF. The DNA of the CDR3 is TGCAGTGCTAGAGATGGGGCAACTAATGAAAAACTGTTTTTT.

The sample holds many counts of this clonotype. The CDR3 is CASRAHNNYGYTF. For the CDR3, the DNA is TGTGCCAGCAGGGCCCACAATAACTATGGCTACACCTTC. This sequence joins TRBV6-5 and TRBJ1-2; no clear D gene. The CDR3 is 13 residues long. V lost 6 bases, J lost 1 base, and 9 bases lay in between. Looked up from germline, CDR1 is MNHEY and CDR2 is SVGAGI.

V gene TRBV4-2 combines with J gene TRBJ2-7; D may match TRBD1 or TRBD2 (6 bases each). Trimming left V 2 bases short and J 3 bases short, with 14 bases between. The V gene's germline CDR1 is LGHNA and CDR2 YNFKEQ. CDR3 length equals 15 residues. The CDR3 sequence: CASSQKGGDIYEQYF. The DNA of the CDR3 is TGTGCCAGCAGCCAAAAGGGGGGTGATATCTACGAGCAGTACTTC.

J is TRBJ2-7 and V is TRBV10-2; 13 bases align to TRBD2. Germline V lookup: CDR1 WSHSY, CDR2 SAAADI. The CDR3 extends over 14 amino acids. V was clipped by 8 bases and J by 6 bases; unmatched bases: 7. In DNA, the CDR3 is TGCGCCAGCCGAGGACTAGCGGGAGTTTCCGAGCAGTACTTC. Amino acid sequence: CASRGLAGVSEQYF.

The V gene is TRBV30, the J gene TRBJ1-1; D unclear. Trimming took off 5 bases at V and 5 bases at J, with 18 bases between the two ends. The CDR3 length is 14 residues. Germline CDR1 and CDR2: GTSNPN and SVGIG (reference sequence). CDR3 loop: CAWVRVGIGTEAFF. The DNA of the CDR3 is TGTGCCTGGGTCCGGGTGGGAATCGGGACTGAAGCTTTCTTT.

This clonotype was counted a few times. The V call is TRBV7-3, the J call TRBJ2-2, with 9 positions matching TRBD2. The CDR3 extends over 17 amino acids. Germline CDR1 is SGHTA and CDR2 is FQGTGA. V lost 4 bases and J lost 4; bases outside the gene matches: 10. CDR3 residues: CASSSIYSGSGTGELFF. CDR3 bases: TGTGCCAGCAGCTCCATCTATAGCGGGAGTGGCACCGGGGAGCTGTTTTTT.

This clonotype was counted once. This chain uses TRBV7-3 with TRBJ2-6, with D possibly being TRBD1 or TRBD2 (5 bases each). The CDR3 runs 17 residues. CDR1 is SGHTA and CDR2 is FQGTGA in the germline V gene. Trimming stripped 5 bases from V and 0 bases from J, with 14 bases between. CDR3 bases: TGTGCCAGCAGCCCGAGGGGCAGTCTCTCTGGGGCCAACGTCCTGACTTTC. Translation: CASSPRGSLSGANVLTF.

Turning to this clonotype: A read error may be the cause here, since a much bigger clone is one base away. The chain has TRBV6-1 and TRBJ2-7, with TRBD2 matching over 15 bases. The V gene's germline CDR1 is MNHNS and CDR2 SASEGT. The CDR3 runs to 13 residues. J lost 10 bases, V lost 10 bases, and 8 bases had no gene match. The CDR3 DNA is TGTGCCACCGCGGGACTAGCGGGAGGTGATCAGTACTTC. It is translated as CATAGLAGGDQYF.

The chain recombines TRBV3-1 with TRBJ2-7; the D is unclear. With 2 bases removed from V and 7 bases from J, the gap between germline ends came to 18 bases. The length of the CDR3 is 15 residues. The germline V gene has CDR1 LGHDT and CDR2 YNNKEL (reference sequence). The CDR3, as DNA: TGTGCCAGCAGCCAATACTCTTCAGGTGCGAAGGAGCAGTACTTC. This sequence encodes CASSQYSSGAKEQYF.

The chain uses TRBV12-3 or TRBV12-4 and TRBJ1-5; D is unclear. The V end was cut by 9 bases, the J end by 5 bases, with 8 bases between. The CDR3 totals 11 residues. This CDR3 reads CASPVDQPQHF. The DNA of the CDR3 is TGTGCCAGTCCAGTGGATCAGCCCCAGCATTTT.

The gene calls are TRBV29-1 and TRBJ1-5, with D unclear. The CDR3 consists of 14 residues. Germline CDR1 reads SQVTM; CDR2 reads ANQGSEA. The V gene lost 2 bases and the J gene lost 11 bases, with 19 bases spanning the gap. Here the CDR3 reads CSVELLADLETQHF. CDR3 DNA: TGCAGCGTTGAATTGCTAGCCGACTTGGAGACCCAGCATTTT.

CDR3 nucleotides: TGTGCCACCAGCAGCTTACAACTCTCTGGGGCCAACGTCCTGACTTTC. This translates into CATSSLQLSGANVLTF. This chain joins TRBV15 and TRBJ2-6; no clear D. V was pared by 3 bases and J by 0 bases, with 9 bases between. Germline CDR1 reads LNHNV; CDR2 reads YYDKDF (reference sequence). The CDR3 runs 16 residues.

Here the CDR3 reads CSARGDRGGGEAFF. The CDR3 DNA is TGCAGTGCTAGAGGGGACAGGGGGGGTGGTGAAGCTTTCTTT. The chain carries TRBV20-1 and TRBJ1-1; 11 nucleotides match TRBD1. The V gene end was trimmed by 1 base and the J gene end by 7 bases; junction bases not matched to a gene: 5. Germline assignment: CDR1 DFQATT and CDR2 SNEGSKA (reference sequence). The CDR3 consists of 14 residues.

The CDR3 reads CASSPTGSNNQPQHF. CDR3 in DNA: TGTGCCAGCAGCCCGACGGGGAGCAACAATCAGCCCCAGCATTTT. The rearrangement joins TRBV7-2 to TRBJ1-5; D not certain. The V gene lost 5 bases and the J gene lost 3 bases, with 14 bases spanning the gap. The CDR3 is made up of 15 amino acids. Germline V gene data show CDR1 as SGHTA and CDR2 as FQGNSA.

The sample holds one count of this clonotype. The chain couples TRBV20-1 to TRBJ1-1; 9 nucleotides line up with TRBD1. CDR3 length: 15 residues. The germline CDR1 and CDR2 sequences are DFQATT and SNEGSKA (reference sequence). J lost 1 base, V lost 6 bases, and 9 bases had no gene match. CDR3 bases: TGCAGTGCAACTGAGACAGGGGGACGGAACACTGAAGCTTTCTTT. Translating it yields CSATETGGRNTEAFF.

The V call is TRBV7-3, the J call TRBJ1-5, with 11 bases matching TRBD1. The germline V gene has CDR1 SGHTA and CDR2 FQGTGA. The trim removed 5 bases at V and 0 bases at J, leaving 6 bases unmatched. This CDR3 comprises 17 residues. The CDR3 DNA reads TGTGCCAGCAGCCACCGGGACAGGGGGGATAGCAATCAGCCCCAGCATTTT. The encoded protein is CASSHRDRGDSNQPQHF.

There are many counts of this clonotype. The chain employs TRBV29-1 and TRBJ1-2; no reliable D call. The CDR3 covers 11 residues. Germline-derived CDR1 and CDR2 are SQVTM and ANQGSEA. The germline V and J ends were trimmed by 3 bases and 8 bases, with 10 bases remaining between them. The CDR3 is CSVEIQYGYTF. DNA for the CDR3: TGCAGCGTTGAGATTCAATACGGCTACACCTTC.

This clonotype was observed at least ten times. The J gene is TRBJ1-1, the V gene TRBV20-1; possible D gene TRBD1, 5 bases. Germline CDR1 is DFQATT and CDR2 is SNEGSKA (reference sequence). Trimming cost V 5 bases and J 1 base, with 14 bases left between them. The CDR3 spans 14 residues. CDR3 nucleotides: TGCAGTGCTTCCAAGGGGTCGGCGAACACTGAAGCTTTCTTT. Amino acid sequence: CSASKGSANTEAFF.

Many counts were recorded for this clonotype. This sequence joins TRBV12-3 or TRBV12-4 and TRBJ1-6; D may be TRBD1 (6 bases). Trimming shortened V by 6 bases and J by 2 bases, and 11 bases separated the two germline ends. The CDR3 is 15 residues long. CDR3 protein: CASRPQGTYNSPLHF. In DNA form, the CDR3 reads TGTGCCAGCAGGCCCCAGGGGACCTATAATTCACCCCTCCACTTT.

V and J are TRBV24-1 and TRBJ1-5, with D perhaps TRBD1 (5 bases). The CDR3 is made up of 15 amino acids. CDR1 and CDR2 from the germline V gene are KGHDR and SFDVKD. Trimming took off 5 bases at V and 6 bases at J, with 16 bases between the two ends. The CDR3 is CATSVDRTGLQPQHF. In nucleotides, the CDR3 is TGTGCCACCAGTGTCGACAGAACGGGGCTTCAGCCCCAGCATTTT.